This TCR beta chain was sequenced during a study of T cell repertoires in cytomegalovirus infection. Overall study: Public TCR beta signatures provided an indication of both CMV infection and a matching HLA type.

Regarding the study as a whole: CMV-specific HLA-C-restricted TCR beta clonotypes dominated the ex vivo response. Cumulative public TCR beta family frequency identified CMV carriers with the relevant HLA.

Comment on this clonotype: Its antigen is currently unknown.

TCRdb redid the calling of the reads with MiXCR, one entry per CDR3 protein. The sample lists about 98,000 distinct CDR3 sequences; approximately 15% were seen once. This sequence originates from a human donor in good health (CMV status not recorded). Some clones in this sample may be carry-over from other donors' samples. The sample consisted of PBMCs.

The CDR3 DNA sequence: TGTGCCAGCAGCTCACAGGGGTCCACTGAAGCTTTCTTT. Protein product: CASSSQGSTEAFF. The genes are TRBV7-2 and TRBJ1-1; 7 bases fit TRBD1. Germline CDR1 and CDR2: SGHTA and FQGNSA. With 4 bases clipped from V and 4 bases from J, the junction kept 3 bases outside the gene matches. This CDR3 region has 13 residues.